Listed below are T cell receptor beta chains from one sample, sequenced in a study of blood T cell repertoires in COVID-19. Profiled with immunoSEQ multiplex PCR; TCRdb holds only in-frame clones, not every one. Of around 140,000 clones in the sample, roughly 86% were seen once. The sequencing input was peripheral blood. These receptors were taken from a human donor with acute or convalescent COVID-19. The donor label of this sample is uncertain. Each CDR3 is given with its conserved first and last residue. Each record gives: D gene, V gene, J gene, clone size, CDR3 DNA, CDR3 protein. The D gene is left open where the match is weak. A clone size is listed for some rows: how often the clone was seen (once, few, many), or a class if it is expanded.

TRBD1	TRBV5-1	TRBJ1-4	-	TGCGCCAGCAGCCGGGACAGCAACGAAAAACTGTTTTTT	CASSRDSNEKLFF
-	TRBV5-4	TRBJ1-3	-	TGTGCCAGCAGCTTGGACGGCCACGGGGCTGGAAACACCATATATTTT	CASSLDGHGAGNTIYF
TRBD1	TRBV7-2	TRBJ2-7	-	TGTGCCAGCAGCTTAATGGGACAGGGGATCGCTAGATCCTACGAGCAGTACTTC	CASSLMGQGIARSYEQYF
TRBD2	TRBV7-2	TRBJ2-7	-	TGTGCCAGCAGCGATACCGGGACTAGCATCAAGCAGTACTTC	CASSDTGTSIKQYF
-	TRBV2	TRBJ1-2	-	TGTGCCAGCACCCTTGAGGAGCACTATGGCTACACCTTC	CASTLEEHYGYTF
-	TRBV20-1	TRBJ1-1	-	TGCAGTGCTAAAATTCGGGGAGAAGCTTTCTTT	CSAKIRGEAFF
TRBD1	TRBV19	TRBJ1-4	-	TGTGCCAGTAGTAGAGGTACAGGGGCGACTAATGAAAAACTGTTTTTT	CASSRGTGATNEKLFF
TRBD1	TRBV28	TRBJ1-1	-	TGTGCCAGCAGTTTGCCCGGGACAGGGGGGTTAAGAGCTTTCTTT	CASSLPGTGGLRAFF
-	TRBV2	TRBJ1-5	once	TGTGCCAGCGCGTACGGGTCTAATCAGCCCCAGCATTTT	CASAYGSNQPQHF
TRBD1	TRBV19	TRBJ1-2	-	TGTGCCAGTACCCCGGACAGGGGATATGGCTACACCTTC	CASTPDRGYGYTF
TRBD2	TRBV10-3	TRBJ2-3	-	TGTGCCATAAGAGAGAGGGTAGCGGGGGGCCCAACAGATACGCAGTATTTT	CAIRERVAGGPTDTQYF
TRBD2	TRBV19	TRBJ2-5	once	TGTGCCAGTAGTATACCATCGACTAGCGGACAAGAGACCCAGTACTTC	CASSIPSTSGQETQYF
TRBD1	TRBV7-2	TRBJ1-6	-	TGTGCCAGCAGCGTACGACAGGGGGCCTCCTATAATTCACCCCTCCACTTT	CASSVRQGASYNSPLHF
TRBD2	TRBV7-3	TRBJ2-3	-	TGTGCCAGCGGAGGTAGCGGGGGAGATACGCAGTATTTT	CASGGSGGDTQYF
TRBD1	TRBV2	TRBJ2-7	-	TGTGCCAGCTTGAGGACAGGCACCTACGAGCAGTACTTC	CASLRTGTYEQYF
-	TRBV6-1	TRBJ1-3	few	TGTGCCAGCAGTAAAGGAACCTCTTCAGTTTCTGGAAACACCATATATTTT	CASSKGTSSVSGNTIYF
TRBD1	TRBV4-2	TRBJ1-5	-	TGTGCCAGCAAATTAGGGACAGGGGTTAACTATCGCAATCAGCCCCAGCATTTT	CASKLGTGVNYRNQPQHF
TRBD1	TRBV11-3	TRBJ1-1	few	TGTGCCAGCAGCCTCGGACAGGGAGGGAACACTGAAGCTTTCTTT	CASSLGQGGNTEAFF
-	TRBV14	TRBJ2-3	-	TGTGCCAGCAGCCAATCCGCGGCTACTAGCACAGATACGCAGTATTTT	CASSQSAATSTDTQYF
TRBD1	TRBV19	TRBJ2-1	-	TGTGCCACACCTCACAGGGGGCGCGGGTTCTTC	CATPHRGRGFF
-	TRBV19	TRBJ1-6	-	TGTGCCAGTTCGAAGACCCCGGGCAGGGCGTACTCACCCCTCCACTTT	CASSKTPGRAYSPLHF
-	TRBV7-2	TRBJ1-1	-	TGTGCCAGCAGCTTAGCGGGAACAGGGTCGACCACTGAAGCTTTCTTT	CASSLAGTGSTTEAFF
-	TRBV7-2	TRBJ2-1	-	TGTGCCAGCAGCTTCAGGTCTCCCGGCCCACCGTTCTTC	CASSFRSPGPPFF
-	TRBV19	TRBJ1-2	-	TGTGCCAGTAGTATACAGGGTCTGTATGGCTACACCTTC	CASSIQGLYGYTF
TRBD2	TRBV5-4	TRBJ2-2	-	TGTGCCAGCAGCAGACCCGGGGGGGTCACCGGGGAGCTGTTTTTT	CASSRPGGVTGELFF
-	TRBV2	TRBJ1-3	-	TGTGCCAGCAGCCAACACAGTTCTGGAAACACCATATATTTT	CASSQHSSGNTIYF
TRBD1	TRBV5-1	TRBJ2-1	once	TGCGCCAGCAGCTTGCGGCCGGGACAGGGCGTGAATGAGCAGTTCTTC	CASSLRPGQGVNEQFF
-	TRBV5-1	TRBJ2-5	-	TGCGCCAGCGCCGTTGTCCAGGAAGAGACCCAGTACTTC	CASAVVQEETQYF
TRBD2	TRBV5-1	TRBJ2-3	-	TGCGCCAGCAGACTTAGCGGGTATGAACAAGATACGCAGTATTTT	CASRLSGYEQDTQYF
-	TRBV19	TRBJ1-5	-	TGTGCCAGTAGTACCGGTTGGGGGGTTCAGCCCCAGCATTTT	CASSTGWGVQPQHF
-	TRBV15	TRBJ1-3	-	TGTGCCACCAGCAGGGATCGCGGTCCCTCTGGAAACACCATATATTTT	CATSRDRGPSGNTIYF
-	TRBV7-2	TRBJ2-5	once	TGTGCCAGCAGCTGGAAGGTGGACTCATCAGAGACCCAGTACTTC	CASSWKVDSSETQYF
TRBD2	TRBV7-2	TRBJ2-3	-	TGTGCCAGCAGCTTAAATAGCGGGGCCGATACGCAGTATTTT	CASSLNSGADTQYF
TRBD1	TRBV19	TRBJ1-5	few	TGTGCCAGTAGTAGAATGCGACAGGGGGGAGACCAGCCCCAGCATTTT	CASSRMRQGGDQPQHF
-	TRBV7-2	TRBJ2-2	-	TGTGCCAGCAGCTTAGTGGGAGGGGGAGGCTTTACCGGGGAGCTGTTTTTT	CASSLVGGGGFTGELFF
-	TRBV6-5	TRBJ1-5	-	TGTGCCAGCAGTTACGGGGCCGGCAATCAGCCCCAGCATTTT	CASSYGAGNQPQHF
-	TRBV3-1/TRBV3-2	TRBJ2-5	-	TGTGCCAGCAGCCAGATCGGGGAGACCCAGTACTTC	CASSQIGETQYF
-	TRBV9	TRBJ2-2	once	TGTGCCAGCAGCGTAGCACTAGCCGGGGAGCTGTTTTTT	CASSVALAGELFF
-	TRBV14	TRBJ1-2	few	TGTGCCAGCAGCCAAGCCAGAGGTAGTGGCTACACCTTC	CASSQARGSGYTF
-	TRBV5-4	TRBJ1-1	-	TGTGCCAGCAGCTCGAGGACACAGTCAGGGACTGAAGCTTTCTTT	CASSSRTQSGTEAFF
TRBD1	TRBV6-6	TRBJ1-1	once	TGTGCCAGCAGTCGATCCAGGGGGCCAATGAACACTGAAGCTTTCTTT	CASSRSRGPMNTEAFF
TRBD1	TRBV5-1	TRBJ2-7	-	TGCGCCAGCAGCCCAAAACAGGGGTTCACCTACGAGCAGTACTTC	CASSPKQGFTYEQYF
TRBD1	TRBV3-1/TRBV3-2	TRBJ1-1	-	TGTGCCAGCAGCCAAGATATCGACAGGGTTGAAGCTTTCTTT	CASSQDIDRVEAFF
TRBD1	TRBV5-1	TRBJ1-2	-	TGCGCCAGCAGCCCTGGGACAGGGTATGGCTACACCTTC	CASSPGTGYGYTF
TRBD1	TRBV7-2	TRBJ2-7	once	TGTGCCAGCAGCTTAGCGACAGGGGAGAGCTACGAGCAGTACTTC	CASSLATGESYEQYF
-	TRBV18	TRBJ2-7	-	TGTGCCAGCTCACCGGGCGCGAGCTCCTACGAGCAGTACTTC	CASSPGASSYEQYF
TRBD1	TRBV10-2	TRBJ2-7	-	TGCGCCAGCAGTGAGCCGGGACAGGGGGCCTACGAGCAGTACTTC	CASSEPGQGAYEQYF
-	TRBV30	TRBJ1-3	-	TGTGCCTGGAGTGTAAAGGGAGACACCATATATTTT	CAWSVKGDTIYF